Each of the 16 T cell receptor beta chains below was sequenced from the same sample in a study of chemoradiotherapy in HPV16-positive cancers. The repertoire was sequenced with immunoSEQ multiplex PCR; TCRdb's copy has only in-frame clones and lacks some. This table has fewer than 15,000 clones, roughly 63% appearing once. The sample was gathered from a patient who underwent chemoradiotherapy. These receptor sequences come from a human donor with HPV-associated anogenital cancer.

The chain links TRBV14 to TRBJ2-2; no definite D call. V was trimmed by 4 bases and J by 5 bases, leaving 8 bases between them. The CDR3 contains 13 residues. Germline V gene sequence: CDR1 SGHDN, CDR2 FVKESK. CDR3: CASSPTVTGELFF. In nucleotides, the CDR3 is TGTGCCAGCAGCCCTACTGTTACCGGGGAGCTGTTTTTT.

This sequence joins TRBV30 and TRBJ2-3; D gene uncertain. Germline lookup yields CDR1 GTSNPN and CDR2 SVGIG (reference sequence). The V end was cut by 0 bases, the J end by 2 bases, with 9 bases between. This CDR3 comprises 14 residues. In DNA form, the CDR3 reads TGTGCCTGGAGTGTCACTCGGTACACAGATACGCAGTATTTT. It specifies CAWSVTRYTDTQYF.

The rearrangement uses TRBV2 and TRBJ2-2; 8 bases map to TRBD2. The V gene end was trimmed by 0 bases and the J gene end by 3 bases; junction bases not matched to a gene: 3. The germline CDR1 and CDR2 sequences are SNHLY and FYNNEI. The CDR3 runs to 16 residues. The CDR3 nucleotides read TGTGCCAGCAGTGAAGCATACGGGGGGGACACCGGGGAGCTGTTTTTT. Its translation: CASSEAYGGDTGELFF.

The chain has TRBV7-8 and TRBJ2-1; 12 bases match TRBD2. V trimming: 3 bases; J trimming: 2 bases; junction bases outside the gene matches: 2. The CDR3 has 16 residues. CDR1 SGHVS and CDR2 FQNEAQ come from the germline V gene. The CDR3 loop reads CASSFSSGGAYNEQFF. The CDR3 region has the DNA TGTGCCAGCAGCTTTTCTAGCGGGGGGGCCTACAATGAGCAGTTCTTC.

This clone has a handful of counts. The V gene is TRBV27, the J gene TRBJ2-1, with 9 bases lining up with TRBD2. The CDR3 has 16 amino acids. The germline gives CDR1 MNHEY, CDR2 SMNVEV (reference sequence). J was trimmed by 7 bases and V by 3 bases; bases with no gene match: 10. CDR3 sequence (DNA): TGTGCCAGCAGTTTTTCGGCGGGGGGGCTTAGGAATGAGCAGTTCTTC. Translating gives CASSFSAGGLRNEQFF.

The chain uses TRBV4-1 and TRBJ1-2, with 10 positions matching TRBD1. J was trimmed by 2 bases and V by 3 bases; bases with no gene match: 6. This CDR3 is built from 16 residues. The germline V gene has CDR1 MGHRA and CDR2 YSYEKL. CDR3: CASSHMGQGRNYGYTF. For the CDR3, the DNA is TGCGCCAGCAGCCACATGGGACAGGGGAGGAACTATGGCTACACCTTC.

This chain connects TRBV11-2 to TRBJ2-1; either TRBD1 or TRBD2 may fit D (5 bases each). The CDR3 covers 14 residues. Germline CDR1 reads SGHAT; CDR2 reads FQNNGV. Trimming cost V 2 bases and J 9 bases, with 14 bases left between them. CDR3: CASSLLRGAGEQFF. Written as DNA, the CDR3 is TGTGCCAGCAGCTTACTAAGGGGAGCCGGTGAGCAGTTCTTC. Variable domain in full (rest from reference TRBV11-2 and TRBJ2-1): EAGVAQSPRYKIIEKRQSVAFWCNPISGHATLYWYQQILGQGPKLLIQFQNNGVVDDSQLPKDRFSAERLKGVDSTLKIQPAKLEDSAVYLCASSLLRGAGEQFFGPGTRLTVL.

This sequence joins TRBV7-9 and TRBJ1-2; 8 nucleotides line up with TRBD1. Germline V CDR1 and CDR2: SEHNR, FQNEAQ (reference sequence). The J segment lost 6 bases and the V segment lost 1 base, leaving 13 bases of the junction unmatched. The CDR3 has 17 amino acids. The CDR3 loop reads CASSLVSTPGGSDGYTF. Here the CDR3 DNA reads TGTGCCAGCAGCTTAGTTAGTACTCCAGGGGGCTCGGATGGCTACACCTTC. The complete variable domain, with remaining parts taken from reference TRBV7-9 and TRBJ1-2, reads DTGVSQNPRHKITKRGQNVTFRCDPISEHNRLYWYRQTLGQGPEFLTYFQNEAQLEKSRLLSDRFSAERPKGSFSTLEIQRTEQGDSAMYLCASSLVSTPGGSDGYTFGSGTRLTVV.

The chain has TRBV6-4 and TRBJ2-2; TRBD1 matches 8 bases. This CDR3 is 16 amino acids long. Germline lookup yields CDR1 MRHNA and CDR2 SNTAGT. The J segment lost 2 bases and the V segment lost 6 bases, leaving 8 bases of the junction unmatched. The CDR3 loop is CASRGQGARNTGELFF. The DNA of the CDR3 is TGTGCCAGCAGGGGGCAGGGGGCTCGAAACACCGGGGAGCTGTTTTTT.

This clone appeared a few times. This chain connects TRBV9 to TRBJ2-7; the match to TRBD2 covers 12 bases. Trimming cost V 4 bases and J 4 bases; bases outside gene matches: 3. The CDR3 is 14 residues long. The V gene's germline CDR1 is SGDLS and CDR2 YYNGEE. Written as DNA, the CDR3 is TGTGCCAGCAGCCCCGGGACTAGCGGGTACGAGCAGTACTTC. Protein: CASSPGTSGYEQYF.

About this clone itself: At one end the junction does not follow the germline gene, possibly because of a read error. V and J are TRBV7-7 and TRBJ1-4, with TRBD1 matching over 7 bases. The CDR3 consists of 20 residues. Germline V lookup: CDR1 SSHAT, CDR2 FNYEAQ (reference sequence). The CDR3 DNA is TGTGCTAGCAGCTTATTTACAGGGGCCTTCCCCTTCGATTCTAATGAAAAACTGTTTTTT. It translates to CASSLFTGAFPFDSNEKLFF.

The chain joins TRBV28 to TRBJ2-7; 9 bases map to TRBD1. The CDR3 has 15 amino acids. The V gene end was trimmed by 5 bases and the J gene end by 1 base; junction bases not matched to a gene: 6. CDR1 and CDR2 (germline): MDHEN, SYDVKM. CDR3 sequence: CASSPPGQGSYEQYF. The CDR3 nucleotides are TGTGCCAGCAGTCCCCCGGGACAGGGTTCCTACGAGCAGTACTTC.

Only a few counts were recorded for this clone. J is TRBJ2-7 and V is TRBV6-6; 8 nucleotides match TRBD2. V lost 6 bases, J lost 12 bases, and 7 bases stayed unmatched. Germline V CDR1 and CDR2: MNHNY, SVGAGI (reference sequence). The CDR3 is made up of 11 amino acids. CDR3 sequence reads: CASSRGGVWYF. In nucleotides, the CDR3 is TGTGCCAGCAGCCGGGGGGGGGTATGGTACTTC.

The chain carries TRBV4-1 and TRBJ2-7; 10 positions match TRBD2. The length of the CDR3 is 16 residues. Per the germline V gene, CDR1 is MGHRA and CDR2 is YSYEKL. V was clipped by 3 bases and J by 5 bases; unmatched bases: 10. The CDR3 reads CASSHASGGLKNEQYF. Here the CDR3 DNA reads TGCGCCAGCAGCCATGCTAGCGGGGGCCTTAAGAACGAGCAGTACTTC.

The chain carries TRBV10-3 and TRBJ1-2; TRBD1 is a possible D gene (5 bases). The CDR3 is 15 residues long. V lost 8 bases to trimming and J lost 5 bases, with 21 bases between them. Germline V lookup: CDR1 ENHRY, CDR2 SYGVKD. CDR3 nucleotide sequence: TGTGCCATCTCCCAGCTCCCCGGGACCGCTTATGGCTACACCTTC. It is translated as CAISQLPGTAYGYTF.

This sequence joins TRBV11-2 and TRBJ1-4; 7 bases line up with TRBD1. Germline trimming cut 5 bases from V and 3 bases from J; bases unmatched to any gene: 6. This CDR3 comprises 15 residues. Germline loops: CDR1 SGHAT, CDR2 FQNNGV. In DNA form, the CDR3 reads TGTGCCAGCAGCCCGACAGGGCTATCTAATGAAAAACTGTTTTTT. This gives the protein CASSPTGLSNEKLFF.